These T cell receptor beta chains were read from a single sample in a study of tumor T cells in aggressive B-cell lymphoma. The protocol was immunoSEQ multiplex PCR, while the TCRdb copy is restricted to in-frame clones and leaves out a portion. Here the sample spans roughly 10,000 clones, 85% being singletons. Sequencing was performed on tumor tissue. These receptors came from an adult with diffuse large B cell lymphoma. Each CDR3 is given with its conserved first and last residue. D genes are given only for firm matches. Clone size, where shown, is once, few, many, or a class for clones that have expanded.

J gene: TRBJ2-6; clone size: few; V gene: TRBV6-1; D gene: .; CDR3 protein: CATGSRGSGANVLTF; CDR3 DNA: TGTGCCACCGGTTCCAGGGGAAGTGGGGCCAACGTCCTGACTTTC
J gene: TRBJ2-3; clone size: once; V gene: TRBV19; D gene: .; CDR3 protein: CASSIGGGTVTDTQYF; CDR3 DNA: TGTGCCAGTAGTATAGGTGGGGGGACAGTCACAGATACGCAGTATTTT
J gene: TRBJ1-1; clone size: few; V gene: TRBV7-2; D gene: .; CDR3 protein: CASSLAPGGTEAFF; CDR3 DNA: TGTGCCAGCAGCCTGGCCCCGGGAGGCACTGAAGCTTTCTTT
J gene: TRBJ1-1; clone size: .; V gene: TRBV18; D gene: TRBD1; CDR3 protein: CASSSRPHRGGGTEAFF; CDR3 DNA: TGTGCCAGCTCATCAAGGCCCCACAGGGGCGGTGGCACTGAAGCTTTCTTT
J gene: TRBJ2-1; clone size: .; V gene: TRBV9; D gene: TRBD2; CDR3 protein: CASSALAGVIYNEQFF; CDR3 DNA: TGTGCCAGCAGCGCTTTAGCGGGAGTGATCTACAATGAGCAGTTCTTC
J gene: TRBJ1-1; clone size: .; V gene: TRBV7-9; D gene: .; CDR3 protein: CASSPRSGKGGEAFF; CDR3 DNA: TGTGCCAGCAGCCCCCGATCGGGCAAAGGAGGTGAAGCTTTCTTT
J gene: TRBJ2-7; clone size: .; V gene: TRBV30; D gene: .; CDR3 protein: CAWTGAYEQYF; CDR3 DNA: TGTGCCTGGACCGGGGCCTACGAGCAGTACTTC
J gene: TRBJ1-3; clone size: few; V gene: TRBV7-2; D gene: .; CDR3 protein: CASSLGGFSGNTIYF; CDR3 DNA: TGTGCCAGCAGCTTAGGGGGCTTCTCTGGAAACACCATATATTTT
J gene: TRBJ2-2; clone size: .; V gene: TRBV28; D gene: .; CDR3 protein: CASSFPRGINTGELFF; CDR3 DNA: TGTGCCAGCAGTTTCCCTCGGGGGATAAACACCGGGGAGCTGTTTTTT
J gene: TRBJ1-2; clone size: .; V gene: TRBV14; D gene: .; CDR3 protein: CASSQHIGVTNGYTF; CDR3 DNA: TGTGCCAGCAGCCAACACATCGGGGTTACAAATGGCTACACCTTC
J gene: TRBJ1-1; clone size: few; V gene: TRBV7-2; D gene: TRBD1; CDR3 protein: CASSPGQGRTEAFF; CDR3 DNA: TGTGCCAGCAGCCCAGGACAGGGGAGGACTGAAGCTTTCTTT
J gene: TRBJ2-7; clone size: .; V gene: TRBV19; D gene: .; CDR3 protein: CASSPGGSSYEQYF; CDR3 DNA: TGTGCCAGTAGTCCTGGAGGGAGTTCCTACGAGCAGTACTTC
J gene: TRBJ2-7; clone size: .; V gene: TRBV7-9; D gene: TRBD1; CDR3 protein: CASSFPQGPFPHEQYF; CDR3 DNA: TGTGCCAGCAGCTTTCCACAGGGGCCCTTTCCCCACGAGCAGTACTTC
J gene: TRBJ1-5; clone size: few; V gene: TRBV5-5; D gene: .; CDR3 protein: CASSGHQGNQPQHF; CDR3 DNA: TGTGCCAGCAGCGGCCACCAGGGCAATCAGCCCCAGCATTTT
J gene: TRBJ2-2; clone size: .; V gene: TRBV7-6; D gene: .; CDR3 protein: CASSPRGSGSGELFF; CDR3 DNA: TGTGCCAGCAGCCCCCGAGGGTCGGGATCCGGGGAGCTGTTTTTT
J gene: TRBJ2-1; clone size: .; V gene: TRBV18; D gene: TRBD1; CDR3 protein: CASSPDRGNEQFF; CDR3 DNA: TGTGCCAGCTCACCTGACAGGGGCAATGAGCAGTTCTTC
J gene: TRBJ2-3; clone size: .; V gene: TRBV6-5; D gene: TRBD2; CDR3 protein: CASSYAYGRASDTQYF; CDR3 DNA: TGTGCCAGCAGTTACGCTTACGGGAGGGCCTCAGATACGCAGTATTTT
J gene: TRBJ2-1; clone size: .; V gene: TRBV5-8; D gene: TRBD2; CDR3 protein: CASSSGTSGTNEQFF; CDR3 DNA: TGTGCCAGCAGCTCCGGGACTAGCGGAACCAATGAGCAGTTCTTC
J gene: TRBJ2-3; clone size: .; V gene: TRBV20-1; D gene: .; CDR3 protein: CSARDTQYF; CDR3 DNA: TGCAGTGCTCGGGATACGCAGTATTTT
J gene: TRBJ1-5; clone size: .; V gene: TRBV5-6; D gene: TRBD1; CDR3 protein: CASSYAGFRGQRNQPQHF; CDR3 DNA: TGTGCCAGCAGTTACGCTGGTTTCAGGGGGCAGCGCAATCAGCCCCAGCATTTT
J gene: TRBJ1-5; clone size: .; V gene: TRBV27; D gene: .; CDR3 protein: CASSFGRNQPQHF; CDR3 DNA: TGTGCCAGCAGTTTTGGCAGAAATCAGCCCCAGCATTTT
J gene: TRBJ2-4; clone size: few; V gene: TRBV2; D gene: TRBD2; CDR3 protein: CASSEGGGRAKNIQYF; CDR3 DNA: TGTGCCAGCAGTGAAGGGGGAGGGAGAGCCAAAAACATTCAGTACTTC
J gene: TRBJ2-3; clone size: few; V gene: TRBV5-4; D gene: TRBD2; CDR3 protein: CASRPGGGGTDTQYF; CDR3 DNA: TGTGCCAGCAGACCGGGAGGTGGAGGCACAGATACGCAGTATTTT
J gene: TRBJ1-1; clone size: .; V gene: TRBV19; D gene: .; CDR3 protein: CASSDSLGLEAFF; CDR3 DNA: TGTGCCAGTAGTGACAGCCTTGGGCTTGAAGCTTTCTTT
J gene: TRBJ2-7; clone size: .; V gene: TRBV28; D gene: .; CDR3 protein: CASTPGPSYEQYF; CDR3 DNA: TGTGCCAGCACCCCCGGTCCTTCCTACGAGCAGTACTTC
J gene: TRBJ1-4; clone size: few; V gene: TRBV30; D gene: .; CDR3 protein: CAWSVRGQEKLFF; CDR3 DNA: TGTGCCTGGAGTGTACGTGGCCAAGAAAAACTGTTTTTT
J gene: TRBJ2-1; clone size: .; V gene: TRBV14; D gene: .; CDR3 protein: CASSQWLVSSYNEQFF; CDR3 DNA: TGTGCCAGCAGCCAATGGCTGGTCAGCTCCTACAATGAGCAGTTCTTC
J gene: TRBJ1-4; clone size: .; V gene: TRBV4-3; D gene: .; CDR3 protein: CASSQETGGEKLFF; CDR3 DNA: TGCGCCAGCAGCCAAGAAACAGGTGGAGAAAAACTGTTTTTT
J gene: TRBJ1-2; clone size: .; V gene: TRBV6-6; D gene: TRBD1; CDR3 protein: CASSFPRTGGGYTF; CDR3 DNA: TGTGCCAGCAGTTTCCCCCGGACAGGCGGCGGCTACACCTTC
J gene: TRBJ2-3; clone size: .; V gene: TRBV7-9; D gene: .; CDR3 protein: CASSLQGHADTQYF; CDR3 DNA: TGTGCCAGCAGTTTACAGGGACACGCAGATACGCAGTATTTT
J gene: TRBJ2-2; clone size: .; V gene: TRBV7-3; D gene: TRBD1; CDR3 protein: CASSQQGLTNTGELFF; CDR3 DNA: TGTGCCAGCAGCCAACAGGGGCTTACAAACACCGGGGAGCTGTTTTTT
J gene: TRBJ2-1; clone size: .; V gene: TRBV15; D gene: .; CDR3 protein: CATSYRSYNEQFF; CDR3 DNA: TGTGCCACCAGCTACAGGTCCTACAATGAGCAGTTCTTC
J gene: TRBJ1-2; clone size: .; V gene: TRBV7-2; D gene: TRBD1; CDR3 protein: CASSLGSRGVKHNYGYTF; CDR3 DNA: TGTGCCAGCAGCTTAGGGTCCAGGGGGGTAAAGCATAACTATGGCTACACCTTC
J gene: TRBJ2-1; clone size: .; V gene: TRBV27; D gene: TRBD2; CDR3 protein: CASSSYSGGDNEQFF; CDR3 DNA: TGTGCCAGCAGTTCATATAGCGGGGGGGACAATGAGCAGTTCTTC
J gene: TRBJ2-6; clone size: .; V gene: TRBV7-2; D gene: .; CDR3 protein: CASSLRSSGANVLTF; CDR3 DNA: TGTGCCAGCAGCCTCAGAAGCTCTGGGGCCAACGTCCTGACTTTC
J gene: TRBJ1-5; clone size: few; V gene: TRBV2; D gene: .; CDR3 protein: CASRQGHSNQPQHF; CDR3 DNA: TGTGCCAGCAGACAGGGTCATAGCAATCAGCCCCAGCATTTT
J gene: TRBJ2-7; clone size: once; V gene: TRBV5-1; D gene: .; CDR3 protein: CASSPGGSALGEQYF; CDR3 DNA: TGCGCCAGCAGCCCAGGGGGGAGTGCTTTGGGTGAGCAGTACTTC